Each of the 29 T cell receptor beta chains below was sequenced from the same sample in a study of cytomegalovirus exposure and HLA in healthy donors. The PCR used 60 Vbeta and 13 Jbeta primers. Method: immunoSEQ multiplex PCR; TCRdb's copy keeps in-frame clones and lacks some. The data show 190,000 or so clones, with 70% to 85% seen just once and 0.098% held by the top ten. The sequenced sample consisted of PBMCs. The receptors originated from a boy younger than 10 in good health and CMV-seronegative.

The chain employs TRBV5-1 and TRBJ2-1, with TRBD2 matching 11 bases. Unmatched junction bases numbered 5, after V lost 0 bases and J lost 6 bases. Per the germline V gene, CDR1 is SGHRS and CDR2 is YFSETQ. The CDR3 sequence is 16 residues long. The CDR3 loop is CASSLDLAGGSNEQFF. The DNA of the CDR3 is TGCGCCAGCAGCTTGGATCTAGCGGGGGGTTCCAATGAGCAGTTCTTC.

The chain joins TRBV4-3 to TRBJ1-1; D is perhaps TRBD1 (6 bases). The CDR3 is 15 residues long. From germline, CDR1 is LGHNA and CDR2 YSLEER. The germline V and J ends were trimmed by 0 bases and 3 bases, with 11 bases remaining between them. CDR3 in DNA: TGCGCCAGCAGCCAAGATCTGAAGGGGGACACTGAAGCTTTCTTT. Residues: CASSQDLKGDTEAFF.

CDR3 loop: CASSQPGQTNTGELFF. The CDR3 coding sequence is TGTGCCAGCAGCCAACCGGGACAGACGAACACCGGGGAGCTGTTTTTT. The chain couples TRBV4-2 to TRBJ2-2; 7 nucleotides align to TRBD1. CDR3 size: 16 residues. The germline CDR1 and CDR2 sequences are LGHNA and YNFKEQ. J gave up 0 bases and V 2 bases, and 3 bases lay outside the gene matches.

The rearrangement links TRBV20-1 to TRBJ1-2; 8 bases match TRBD1. CDR3 length: 11 amino acids. V lost 6 bases and J lost 8; bases outside the gene matches: 5. Per germline, CDR1 DFQATT and CDR2 SNEGSKA (reference sequence). This CDR3 is CSADRTGGYTF. In DNA, the CDR3 is TGCAGTGCCGACCGGACAGGGGGCTACACCTTC.

The V call is TRBV7-8, the J call TRBJ2-3, with 9 bases identical to TRBD2. The CDR3 is made up of 14 amino acids. Per the germline V gene, CDR1 is SGHVS and CDR2 is FQNEAQ. After removal of 5 bases from V and 7 bases from J, the junction contained 7 bases not matched to a gene. The CDR3 bases are TGTGCCAGCAGCGGGACTAGCACCTCGCATACGCAGTATTTT. Translating it yields CASSGTSTSHTQYF.

This chain uses TRBV5-4 with TRBJ2-5, with D possibly matching TRBD2 (6 bases). Looked up from germline, CDR1 is SGHNT and CDR2 is YYREEE (reference sequence). Trimming cost V 4 bases and J 2 bases, with 12 bases left between them. The CDR3 runs 14 residues. The CDR3 DNA sequence: TGTGCCAGCAGCATACCGGGACTGCAAGAGACCCAGTACTTC. As protein: CASSIPGLQETQYF.

This clone was seen only a few times. The V call is TRBV4-3, the J call TRBJ2-5; D gene uncertain. The DNA matches TRBJ2-7 better at its end, which makes the J call doubtful. Per germline, CDR1 LGHNA and CDR2 YSLEER. The CDR3 runs to 15 residues. The CDR3: CASSQAFRSSYEQYF. The CDR3 nucleotides are TGCGCCAGCAGCCAAGCATTCAGGTCCTCCTACGAGCAGTACTTC.

CDR3 region: CASSTGGALGKLFF. CDR3 coding DNA: TGTGCCAGCAGTACAGGTGGGGCCTTGGGAAAACTGTTTTTT. This chain uses TRBV2 with TRBJ1-4; D might be TRBD1 (5 bases). CDR1 is SNHLY and CDR2 is FYNNEI in the germline V gene. CDR3 length equals 14 residues. The V gene lost 5 bases and the J gene lost 10 bases, with 17 bases spanning the gap.

The V and J genes are TRBV6-5 and TRBJ2-3, with 10 positions matching TRBD2. This CDR3 contains 14 residues. Trimming at V came to 5 bases and at J to 7 bases, leaving 6 bases not matched to a gene. Germline assignment: CDR1 MNHEY and CDR2 SVGAGI. CDR3 DNA: TGTGCCAGCAGTCCTAGCGGGGGTTCAAATACGCAGTATTTT. Translation gives CASSPSGGSNTQYF.

The chain has TRBV7-2 and TRBJ2-6, with D perhaps matching TRBD2 (5 bases). V lost 3 bases and J 0 bases, leaving 6 bases between the germline ends. Germline V lookup: CDR1 SGHTA, CDR2 FQGNSA. The length of the CDR3 is 15 residues. The CDR3 spells CASSFRDSGANVLTF. CDR3 bases: TGTGCCAGCAGCTTCCGGGACTCTGGGGCCAACGTCCTGACTTTC.

The genes are TRBV4-2 and TRBJ1-1; 10 bases match TRBD1. The trim removed 3 bases at V and 5 bases at J, leaving 6 bases unmatched. Per germline, CDR1 LGHNA and CDR2 YNFKEQ. This CDR3 comprises 15 residues. The CDR3 loop is CASSHRDRGGTEAFF. The DNA of the CDR3 is TGTGCCAGCAGCCATCGGGACAGGGGAGGGACTGAAGCTTTCTTT.

The chain combines TRBV2 with TRBJ2-5, with TRBD1 matching 8 bases. The CDR3 extends over 14 amino acids. Germline assignment: CDR1 SNHLY and CDR2 FYNNEI. Trimming removed 7 bases from V and 5 bases from J; junction bases left unmatched: 9. The CDR3 is CASNPGQEYETQYF. The CDR3 DNA reads as TGTGCCAGCAATCCGGGACAGGAATACGAGACCCAGTACTTC.

The chain recombines TRBV5-6 with TRBJ2-6, with 12 positions matching TRBD2. The CDR3 totals 19 residues. Trimming cost V 1 base and J 4 bases; bases outside gene matches: 9. Looked up from germline, CDR1 is SGHDT and CDR2 is YYEEEE. The CDR3 reads CASSLIPSGGALGANVLTF. The CDR3 bases are TGTGCCAGCAGCTTGATACCTAGCGGGGGGGCTTTGGGGGCCAACGTCCTGACTTTC. Together with reference TRBV5-6 and TRBJ2-6, the CDR3 gives the full variable domain: DAGVTQSPTHLIKTRGQQVTLRCSPKSGHDTVSWYQQALGQGPQFIFQYYEEEERQRGNFPDRFSGHQFPNYSSELNVNALLLGDSALYLCASSLIPSGGALGANVLTFGAGSRLTVL.

The chain is built from TRBV4-3 and TRBJ2-2; D is perhaps TRBD2 (5 bases). V lost 3 bases, J lost 2 bases, and 16 bases lay in between. The CDR3 is 17 amino acids. Germline V gene data show CDR1 as LGHNA and CDR2 as YSLEER. The CDR3 sequence: CASSHGEAEQNTGELFF. The CDR3 nucleotides are TGCGCCAGCAGCCACGGTGAAGCGGAGCAAAACACCGGGGAGCTGTTTTTT.

The V and J genes are TRBV2 and TRBJ2-3; 11 nucleotides agree with TRBD1. From germline, CDR1 is SNHLY and CDR2 FYNNEI. CDR3 size: 17 residues. The ends lost 6 bases at V and 0 bases at J; junction bases unmatched: 8. CDR3 loop: CASSRTGGPISTDTQYF. In DNA, the CDR3 is TGTGCCAGCAGCCGGACAGGGGGCCCCATTAGCACAGATACGCAGTATTTT.

The chain recombines TRBV6-5 with TRBJ2-2, with D perhaps matching TRBD2 (7 bases). The CDR3 runs to 15 residues. With 2 bases removed from V and 7 bases from J, the gap between germline ends came to 14 bases. Germline V gene data show CDR1 as MNHEY and CDR2 as SVGAGI. This CDR3 reads CASSYGGGRDGELFF. The CDR3 region has the DNA TGTGCCAGCAGTTACGGGGGGGGGCGTGACGGGGAGCTGTTTTTT.

The rearrangement links TRBV15 to TRBJ1-1; possibly TRBD1 for D (6 bases). This CDR3 contains 13 residues. The V end lost 1 base, the J end lost 3 bases, and 6 bases lay between the germline ends. CDR1 and CDR2 (germline): LNHNV, YYDKDF (reference sequence). The CDR3 nucleotides read TGTGCCACCAGCAGAGCAGGGGACACTGAAGCTTTCTTT. It translates to CATSRAGDTEAFF.

The CDR3 here is CATRVGTGVADTQYF. The CDR3 coding sequence is TGTGCCACCAGGGTAGGGACAGGGGTTGCAGATACGCAGTATTTT. This chain uses TRBV7-9 with TRBJ2-3; 10 bases align to TRBD1. The CDR3 extends over 15 amino acids. Germline V lookup: CDR1 SEHNR, CDR2 FQNEAQ (reference sequence). J was trimmed by 4 bases and V by 10 bases; bases with no gene match: 11.

This sequence joins TRBV2 and TRBJ2-1, with D possibly matching TRBD2 (6 bases). Germline lookup yields CDR1 SNHLY and CDR2 FYNNEI. This CDR3 contains 13 residues. The CDR3 region is CASGPGTYNEQFF. In DNA, the CDR3 is TGTGCAAGCGGGCCAGGTACCTACAATGAGCAGTTCTTC. Looking up the rest from reference TRBV2 and TRBJ2-1 gives the full variable domain: EPEVTQTPSHQVTQMGQEVILRCVPISNHLYFYWYRQILGQKVEFLVSFYNNEISEKSEIFDDQFSVERPDGSNFTLKIRSTKLEDSAMYFCASGPGTYNEQFFGPGTRLTVL.

CDR3 nucleotide sequence: TGTGCCAGCAGTTACTCTTCGACAGGGACGGACTACGAGCAGTACTTC. Protein sequence: CASSYSSTGTDYEQYF. The gene calls are TRBV6-5 and TRBJ2-7; 7 nucleotides align to TRBD1. V shed 0 bases and J 3 bases; nucleotides not matched to a gene: 8. The CDR3 extends over 16 amino acids. CDR1 is MNHEY, CDR2 SVGAGI, per germline.

CDR3: CASSLPRGTQYF. The CDR3 DNA reads as TGTGCCAGCAGCTTACCCCGGGGGACCCAGTACTTC. The chain links TRBV7-8 to TRBJ2-5, with D possibly matching TRBD2 (5 bases). Trimming left V 2 bases short and J 7 bases short, with 8 bases between. The CDR3 has 12 residues. The germline gives CDR1 SGHVS, CDR2 FQNEAQ.

This chain uses TRBV18 with TRBJ2-5; 7 positions agree with TRBD1. The J call may not be correct, given that the DNA end is closer to TRBJ2-7. The CDR3 totals 14 residues. Germline V gene data show CDR1 as KGHSH and CDR2 as LQKENI. In DNA, the CDR3 is TGTGCCAGCTCACCTGGTGGGACAGAAGGCGAGCAGTACTTC. It is translated as CASSPGGTEGEQYF.

V usage is TRBV2 and J usage is TRBJ1-6; 9 positions agree with TRBD1. Germline values: CDR1 SNHLY, CDR2 FYNNEI. V dropped 6 bases and J dropped 7; count of bases not matched to a gene: 4. The CDR3 runs to 14 residues. In DNA form, the CDR3 reads TGTGCCAGCAGCACAGGGGGCGGCAATTCACCCCTCCACTTT. It encodes CASSTGGGNSPLHF.

V and J are TRBV6-1 and TRBJ1-4; TRBD1 aligns across 9 bases. V dropped 9 bases and J dropped 8; count of bases not matched to a gene: 7. The germline CDR1 and CDR2 sequences are MNHNS and SASEGT. The CDR3 covers 13 residues. The CDR3 DNA reads as TGTGCCAGTGGACAGGGGAGCCGGGAAAAACTGTTTTTT. Its protein product is CASGQGSREKLFF.

The chain recombines TRBV25-1 with TRBJ1-1, with D uncertain. Looked up from germline, CDR1 is MGHDK and CDR2 is SYGVNS. CDR3 length: 16 residues. V was shortened by 1 base and J by 0 bases, with 12 bases between the two germline ends. The CDR3 spells CASSESPSSLNTEAFF. As DNA, the CDR3 is TGTGCCAGCAGTGAATCTCCGTCAAGCTTGAACACTGAAGCTTTCTTT.

This clone has more than one count but fewer than ten. The V call is TRBV6-1, the J call TRBJ1-4, with no clear D. The CDR3 is made up of 11 amino acids. V lost 5 bases and J 7 bases, leaving 5 bases between the germline ends. CDR1 is MNHNS, CDR2 SASEGT, per germline. The CDR3 DNA reads TGTGCCAGCAGTCCCAGTGAAAAACTGTTTTTT. This sequence encodes CASSPSEKLFF.

The chain is built from TRBV5-8 and TRBJ1-2, with D maybe TRBD1 (5 bases). Trimming pared 0 bases from V and 2 bases from J, leaving 11 bases between. The length of the CDR3 is 15 residues. CDR1 and CDR2 (germline): SGHTS, YDEGEE. CDR3 amino acids: CASSLEQVVNYGYTF. CDR3 coding DNA: TGTGCCAGCAGCTTGGAACAGGTCGTGAACTATGGCTACACCTTC.

V gene TRBV20-1 combines with J gene TRBJ1-1, with D unclear. Germline V gene sequence: CDR1 DFQATT, CDR2 SNEGSKA (reference sequence). Deletions cut 4 bases from V and 4 bases from J, with 7 bases between. The CDR3 runs 11 residues. CDR3 sequence: CSAKSGTEAFF. In DNA, the CDR3 is TGCAGTGCTAAATCGGGCACTGAAGCTTTCTTT.

This clone came up a few times. The chain joins TRBV11-2 to TRBJ2-7; D uncertain. CDR3 length equals 13 residues. Germline V gene sequence: CDR1 SGHAT, CDR2 FQNNGV. The V gene lost 5 bases and the J gene lost 2 bases, with 10 bases spanning the gap. The CDR3 DNA follows: TGTGCCAGCAGCGCTAACCCCCCCTACGAGCAGTACTTC. It translates to CASSANPPYEQYF.